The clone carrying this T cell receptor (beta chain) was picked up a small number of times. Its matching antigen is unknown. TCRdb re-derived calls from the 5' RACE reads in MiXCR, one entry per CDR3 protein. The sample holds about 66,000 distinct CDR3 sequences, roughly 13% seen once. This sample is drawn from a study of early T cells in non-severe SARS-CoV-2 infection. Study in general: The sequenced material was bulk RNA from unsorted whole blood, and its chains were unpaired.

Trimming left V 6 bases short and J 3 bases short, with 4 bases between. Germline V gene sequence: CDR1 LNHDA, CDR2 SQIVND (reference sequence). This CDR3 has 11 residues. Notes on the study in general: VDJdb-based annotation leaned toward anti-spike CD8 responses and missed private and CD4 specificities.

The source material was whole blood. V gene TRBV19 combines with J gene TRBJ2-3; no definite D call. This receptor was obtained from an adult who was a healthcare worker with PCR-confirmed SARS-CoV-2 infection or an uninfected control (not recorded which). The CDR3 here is CASRSTDTQYF. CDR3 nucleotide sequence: TGTGCCAGTAGATCAACAGATACGCAGTATTTT. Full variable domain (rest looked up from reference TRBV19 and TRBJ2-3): DGGITQSPKYLFRKEGQNVTLSCEQNLNHDAMYWYRQDPGQGLRLIYYSQIVNDFQKGDIAEGYSVSREKKESFPLTVTSAQKNPTAFYLCASRSTDTQYFGPGTRLTVL.